Sequencing of this T cell receptor (beta chain) was carried out in a study of regulatory T cells in long-lasting Graves disease. As for time point: newly diagnosed GD, antithyroid drugs for less than 3 months. From RNA extracted from PBMCs, the TCR library was made. This clonotype was recorded many times. Through Arm-PCR of CDR3 regions and iRepertoire HTBI primers, TCR beta libraries were built. From the multiplex PCR reads, TCRdb called clonotypes with MiXCR, one entry per CDR3 protein. Of a few hundred thousand distinct CDR3 sequences listed, 20% are singletons. The CDR3 has 16 amino acids. The germline CDR1 and CDR2 sequences are DFQATT and SNEGSKA (reference sequence). V was pared by 1 base and J by 2 bases, with 16 bases between.

The chain carries TRBV20-1 and TRBJ2-3; tentative D call: TRBD2 (7 bases). This clonotype was sampled from a female donor with Graves disease. The source was peripheral blood mononuclear cells (PBMCs), collected at new diagnosis, from a patient treated with antithyroid drugs. Here the CDR3 DNA reads TGCAGTGCTAGAGTTGCCAGCGGGGACAACACAGATACGCAGTATTTT. Its protein product is CSARVASGDNTDTQYF.